The 32 T cell receptor beta chains given below trace back to one sample, sequenced in a study of blood T cells in healthy people across ages. A second 7 to 11 cycle PCR used barcoded and J-beta primers. TCRdb analysed the 5' RACE reads with MiXCR anew, one entry per CDR3 protein. Seen here are roughly 1,500,000 distinct CDR3 sequences, 35% to 45% observed once, and the top ten hold approximately 7.9%. Sequenced input: blood. These receptors originate from a young woman in good health.

This clonotype was observed a handful of times. DNA of the CDR3: TGCAGTGCTAGTCCTTGGGCTAGCGGGGGTCTCAATGAGCAGTTCTTC. This translates into CSASPWASGGLNEQFF. The chain combines TRBV20-1 with TRBJ2-1; 10 nucleotides match TRBD2. The germline V gene encodes CDR1 DFQATT and CDR2 SNEGSKA (reference sequence). This CDR3 is 16 amino acids long. V lost 3 bases, J lost 6 bases, and 11 bases stayed unmatched.

This rearrangement joins TRBV5-5 to TRBJ1-2, with no clear D. V was shortened by 0 bases and J by 1 base, with 10 bases between the two germline ends. CDR3 length: 15 residues. Germline V CDR1 and CDR2: SGHKS, YYEKEE (reference sequence). This chain's CDR3 is CASSLGAGSNYGYTF. CDR3 nucleotides: TGTGCCAGCAGCTTGGGAGCAGGCAGTAACTATGGCTACACCTTC.

The J gene is TRBJ2-5, the V gene TRBV20-1; TRBD2 aligns across 11 bases. Per the germline V gene, CDR1 is DFQATT and CDR2 is SNEGSKA (reference sequence). The CDR3 has 16 residues. V shed 5 bases and J 4 bases; nucleotides not matched to a gene: 12. The CDR3 here is CSASTQILAGAETQYF. The CDR3 bases are TGCAGTGCTTCCACCCAAATACTAGCGGGAGCAGAGACCCAGTACTTC.

This clonotype has just a few counts. The V call is TRBV12-3 or TRBV12-4, the J call TRBJ2-2, with a tentative D call TRBD1 (5 bases). The CDR3 sequence is 16 residues long. Trimming took off 0 bases at V and 4 bases at J, with 12 bases between the two ends. In DNA, the CDR3 is TGTGCCAGCAGTTTAGCGTTTGGCAGGGCCACCGGGGAGCTGTTTTTT. Amino acid sequence: CASSLAFGRATGELFF.

This chain joins TRBV19 and TRBJ1-1; maybe TRBD1 (6 bases). CDR1 is LNHDA, CDR2 SQIVND, per germline (reference sequence). CDR3 size: 13 residues. V shed 9 bases and J shed 10 bases, with 21 bases lying between them. The CDR3 loop is CASSTGQLIGAFF. Written as DNA, the CDR3 is TGTGCCAGCTCGACAGGCCAACTTATAGGAGCTTTCTTT.

Remarks on this clonotype: An end of the junction differs from the germline gene, which may be a read error. The genes are TRBV7-2 and TRBJ2-7; 7 bases align to TRBD1. This CDR3 has 13 residues. Germline CDR1 and CDR2: SGHTA and FQGNSA. DNA for the CDR3: TGTGCCAGCAGCCACCGACAGGGCTACAAGCAGTACTTC. Protein sequence: CASSHRQGYKQYF.

In regard to this clonotype: Possible read error: a much larger clone is one base away. V usage is TRBV2 and J usage is TRBJ2-3; 8 nucleotides line up with TRBD1. Per the germline V gene, CDR1 is SNHLY and CDR2 is FYNNEI. The J segment lost 5 bases and the V segment lost 7 bases, leaving 2 bases of the junction unmatched. The CDR3 is 12 residues long. The CDR3 here is CASKTGGDTQYF. The CDR3 region has the DNA TGTGCCAGCAAAACAGGGGGAGATACGCAGTATTTT.

This clonotype appeared a few times. This chain links TRBV10-2 with TRBJ2-5, with 7 bases lining up with TRBD2. The ends lost 9 bases at V and 1 base at J; junction bases unmatched: 11. The length of the CDR3 is 15 residues. CDR1 and CDR2 (germline): WSHSY, SAAADI. The CDR3 coding sequence is TGCGCCAGTACTCCGACTAGCAGAGTCCAAGAGACCCAGTACTTC. It specifies CASTPTSRVQETQYF.

This clonotype was recorded a few times. The rearrangement uses TRBV7-2 and TRBJ2-1; D is uncertain. The CDR3 is made up of 17 amino acids. Germline-derived CDR1 and CDR2 are SGHTA and FQGNSA. Trimming shortened V by 1 base and J by 3 bases, and 16 bases separated the two germline ends. The CDR3 nucleotides are TGTGCCAGCAGCTTAGTTTCTTCGCTACAAGACTACAATGAGCAGTTCTTC. Its translation is CASSLVSSLQDYNEQFF.

J is TRBJ1-2 and V is TRBV20-1; D is unclear. Germline loops: CDR1 DFQATT, CDR2 SNEGSKA (reference sequence). The CDR3 is made up of 13 amino acids. Trimming took off 0 bases at V and 4 bases at J, with 9 bases between the two ends. The CDR3: CSAREAGGYGYTF. For the CDR3, the DNA is TGCAGTGCTAGAGAGGCTGGAGGCTATGGCTACACCTTC.

The chain couples TRBV28 to TRBJ1-2; a possible D gene is TRBD1 (6 bases). The germline V gene has CDR1 MDHEN and CDR2 SYDVKM. CDR3 length: 14 amino acids. Trimming shortened V by 3 bases and J by 8 bases, and 16 bases separated the two germline ends. For the CDR3, the DNA is TGTGCCAGCAGTTTGGTCGACAGGCTGGAAGGCTACACCTTC. This gives the protein CASSLVDRLEGYTF.

The V gene is TRBV3-1, the J gene TRBJ1-1; D is unclear. The CDR3 sequence is 15 residues long. CDR1 is LGHDT and CDR2 is YNNKEL in the germline V gene (reference sequence). V dropped 4 bases and J dropped 6 bases, with 18 bases sitting between them. CDR3 in amino acids: CASSPSSTPRPEAFF. CDR3 DNA sequence: TGTGCCAGCAGCCCTAGCTCGACCCCGAGGCCTGAAGCTTTCTTT.

In its sample, this clonotype was seen many times. The CDR3 DNA is TGCGCCAGCAGCCCCCGGGACAGGGGCACAGATACGCAGTATTTT. Its protein product is CASSPRDRGTDTQYF. The chain joins TRBV4-1 to TRBJ2-3; 9 bases line up with TRBD1. Looked up from germline, CDR1 is MGHRA and CDR2 is YSYEKL. The V segment lost 4 bases and the J segment 1 base; nucleotides outside the gene matches: 3. There are 15 residues in the CDR3.

The rearrangement uses TRBV13 and TRBJ1-3; D call uncertain. CDR1 is PRHDT, CDR2 FYEKMQ, per germline (reference sequence). This CDR3 has 15 residues. Trimming took 5 bases from V and 0 from J, leaving 11 bases between them. The CDR3 sequence: CASSPKGSSGNTIYF. Here the CDR3 DNA reads TGTGCCAGCAGCCCAAAAGGGAGCTCTGGAAACACCATATATTTT.

The chain carries TRBV7-6 and TRBJ2-1; perhaps D is TRBD1 or TRBD2 (5 bases each). The CDR3 is 17 residues long. V lost 5 bases, J lost 2 bases, and 19 bases lay in between. CDR1 and CDR2 from the germline V gene are SGHVS and FNYEAQ. This CDR3 reads CASSQKPFGGPYNEQFF. CDR3 DNA sequence: TGTGCCAGCAGCCAAAAACCGTTTGGGGGTCCCTACAATGAGCAGTTCTTC.

The V call is TRBV6-5, the J call TRBJ2-4, with 7 bases lining up with TRBD1. Germline V gene lookup returns CDR1 MNHEY and CDR2 SVGAGI. The junction had 6 bases not matched to a gene; V was cut back by 5 bases and J by 2 bases. The CDR3 sequence is 15 residues long. The CDR3, as DNA: TGTGCCAGCAGTAACACAGGGGTTTCCAAAAACATTCAGTACTTC. Protein product: CASSNTGVSKNIQYF.

This clonotype was seen a few times. The chain recombines TRBV15 with TRBJ2-4; D is unclear. This CDR3 has 15 amino acids. Germline CDR1 is LNHNV and CDR2 is YYDKDF (reference sequence). V gave up 0 bases and J gave up 5 bases, with 11 bases separating them. CDR3 bases: TGTGCCACCAGCAGAGATGGGCCTCAAGAAAACATTCAGTACTTC. This codes for CATSRDGPQENIQYF.

The chain combines TRBV5-1 with TRBJ1-6; 7 bases are a match to TRBD1. Germline trimming cut 3 bases from V and 10 bases from J; bases unmatched to any gene: 10. The CDR3 runs to 15 residues. Per germline, CDR1 SGHRS and CDR2 YFSETQ. The CDR3 nucleotides are TGCGCCAGCAGCTCTAAGACAGGGTCAGGGTCACCCCTCCACTTT. Translated, it gives CASSSKTGSGSPLHF.

V is TRBV20-1 and J is TRBJ2-7; 8 nucleotides line up with TRBD2. The V segment lost 1 base and the J segment 3 bases; nucleotides outside the gene matches: 14. The CDR3 sequence is 17 residues long. Germline CDR1 reads DFQATT; CDR2 reads SNEGSKA (reference sequence). CDR3: CSARVVGSASGFYEQYF. The CDR3 DNA sequence: TGCAGTGCTAGAGTGGTGGGCTCGGCTAGCGGGTTCTACGAGCAGTACTTC.

This clonotype was seen just once. An end of the junction differs from the germline gene, which may be a read error. This chain links TRBV5-1 with TRBJ2-5; TRBD1 aligns across 7 bases. The CDR3 contains 14 residues. Per germline, CDR1 SGHRS and CDR2 YFSETQ. CDR3 in amino acids: CASGLGTDQETQYF. CDR3 DNA sequence: TGCGCCAGCGGCTTGGGGACAGACCAAGAGACCCAGTACTTC.

This chain uses TRBV20-1 with TRBJ1-6; D might be TRBD1 (5 bases). The CDR3 spans 15 residues. Per germline, CDR1 DFQATT and CDR2 SNEGSKA (reference sequence). V was clipped by 0 bases and J by 4 bases, with 10 bases between them. CDR3 in DNA: TGCAGTGCTAGAGAAGGGACGTTTTATAATTCACCCCTCCACTTT. Its protein is CSAREGTFYNSPLHF.

The V and J genes are TRBV6-5 and TRBJ1-5, with a weak D call TRBD1 (5 bases). This CDR3 contains 15 residues. V was pared by 6 bases and J by 2 bases, with 14 bases between. Germline V gene sequence: CDR1 MNHEY, CDR2 SVGAGI. CDR3 sequence (DNA): TGTGCCAGCAGAACTCAGGGCCCTGGCAATCAGCCCCAGCATTTT. Amino acids: CASRTQGPGNQPQHF.

This sequence joins TRBV6-1 and TRBJ2-3, with 14 bases lining up with TRBD2. CDR3 length: 19 amino acids. Trimming removed 6 bases from V and 3 bases from J; junction bases left unmatched: 14. Germline V gene data show CDR1 as MNHNS and CDR2 as SASEGT. The CDR3 here is CASRAGLAGGVSRTDTQYF. In nucleotides, the CDR3 is TGTGCCAGCAGGGCTGGACTAGCGGGGGGAGTTAGTAGGACAGATACGCAGTATTTT.

The table lists this clonotype with a few counts. The V gene is TRBV28, the J gene TRBJ1-6; 8 nucleotides agree with TRBD1. The CDR3 runs 17 residues. Trimming took 6 bases from V and 3 from J; bases not matched to a gene: 10. CDR1 is MDHEN and CDR2 is SYDVKM in the germline V gene. For the CDR3, the DNA is TGTGCCAGCAGGAGAACCGGGACAGGCTTCTATAATTCACCCCTCCACTTT. Amino acid sequence: CASRRTGTGFYNSPLHF.

This clonotype was detected only a few times. The J gene is TRBJ1-1, the V gene TRBV9, with TRBD1 matching over 7 bases. Germline trimming cut 3 bases from V and 3 bases from J; bases unmatched to any gene: 8. This CDR3 is built from 15 residues. The germline V gene has CDR1 SGDLS and CDR2 YYNGEE. DNA of the CDR3: TGTGCCAGCAGCGAGCGACAGGGCGTCGACACTGAAGCTTTCTTT. Its protein product is CASSERQGVDTEAFF.

In this sample, this clonotype turned up a few times. The chain is built from TRBV11-3 and TRBJ2-1; D might be TRBD1 (6 bases). This CDR3 spans 20 amino acids. V lost 1 base and J 1 base, leaving 23 bases between the germline ends. In germline, CDR1 is SGHNT, CDR2 YENEEA. The CDR3 region is CASSLGIWAGEDDSYNEQFF. The CDR3, as DNA: TGTGCCAGCAGCTTAGGAATCTGGGCAGGGGAAGATGATTCCTACAATGAGCAGTTCTTC.

This clonotype was picked up a small number of times. This chain links TRBV5-1 with TRBJ2-1; 9 bases match TRBD1. The ends lost 4 bases at V and 8 bases at J; junction bases unmatched: 4. In germline, CDR1 is SGHRS, CDR2 YFSETQ. This CDR3 contains 13 residues. The CDR3 is CASSGDRADEQFF. As DNA, the CDR3 is TGCGCCAGCAGCGGGGACAGGGCCGATGAGCAGTTCTTC.

V and J are TRBV4-1 and TRBJ2-5, with 10 bases matching TRBD2. Germline V gene data show CDR1 as MGHRA and CDR2 as YSYEKL. This CDR3 comprises 17 residues. V lost 0 bases and J lost 5; bases outside the gene matches: 9. The chain's CDR3 is CASSQDEQREGWETQYF. CDR3 DNA: TGCGCCAGCAGCCAAGATGAGCAGCGGGAGGGATGGGAGACCCAGTACTTC.

A few counts support this clonotype. The genes are TRBV28 and TRBJ2-7; tentatively, D is TRBD1 (6 bases). With 4 bases removed from V and 5 bases from J, the gap between germline ends came to 15 bases. The CDR3 totals 14 residues. CDR1 MDHEN and CDR2 SYDVKM come from the germline V gene. The CDR3 loop reads CASSSPGDRDEQYF. The CDR3, as DNA: TGTGCCAGCAGTTCCCCAGGGGATCGAGACGAGCAGTACTTC.

CDR3 bases: TGTGCCAGCAGCCTTAGCGAGTTCACAGATACGCAGTATTTT. Its protein is CASSLSEFTDTQYF. The chain employs TRBV7-9 and TRBJ2-3; tentative D call: TRBD2 (5 bases). The V gene's germline CDR1 is SEHNR and CDR2 FQNEAQ (reference sequence). V was shortened by 5 bases and J by 2 bases, with 11 bases between the two germline ends. The CDR3 has 14 residues.

The chain carries TRBV11-2 and TRBJ2-3; 8 nucleotides agree with TRBD1. The CDR3 sequence is 16 residues long. With 9 bases clipped from V and 3 bases from J, the junction kept 14 bases outside the gene matches. From germline, CDR1 is SGHAT and CDR2 FQNNGV. CDR3 nucleotide sequence: TGTGCCAGTAGCCCTAAGTGGGGACAGGTTACAGATACGCAGTATTTT. Translation gives CASSPKWGQVTDTQYF.

This clonotype was counted a few times. The J gene is TRBJ2-1, the V gene TRBV15; 8 bases fit TRBD2. V was clipped by 0 bases and J by 3 bases; unmatched bases: 4. There are 16 residues in the CDR3. Germline V gives CDR1 LNHNV, CDR2 YYDKDF (reference sequence). CDR3 sequence: CATSRDREGLYNEQFF. DNA of the CDR3: TGTGCCACCAGCAGAGATCGGGAGGGGCTCTACAATGAGCAGTTCTTC.